This T cell receptor beta chain was documented in a study of technical replicates of blood from a few donors. The CDR3 extends over 15 amino acids. Trimming removed 1 base from V and 0 bases from J; junction bases left unmatched: 2. This table comes from immunoSEQ multiplex PCR, and its TCRdb copy is limited to in-frame clones, with some not included. Altogether 70,000 to 85,000 clones are present, about nine tenths being singletons, with the ten largest covering 0.42%. The receptor was derived from a human donor in good health. V and J are TRBV23-1 and TRBJ1-1; 7 bases fit TRBD1. Being an ORF, TRBV23-1 has a function that is uncertain. Input material: T cells isolated from PBMCs. CDR3 amino acids: CASSQLGTVNTEAFF. As DNA, the CDR3 is TGCGCCAGCAGTCAATTAGGGACAGTGAACACTGAAGCTTTCTTT.